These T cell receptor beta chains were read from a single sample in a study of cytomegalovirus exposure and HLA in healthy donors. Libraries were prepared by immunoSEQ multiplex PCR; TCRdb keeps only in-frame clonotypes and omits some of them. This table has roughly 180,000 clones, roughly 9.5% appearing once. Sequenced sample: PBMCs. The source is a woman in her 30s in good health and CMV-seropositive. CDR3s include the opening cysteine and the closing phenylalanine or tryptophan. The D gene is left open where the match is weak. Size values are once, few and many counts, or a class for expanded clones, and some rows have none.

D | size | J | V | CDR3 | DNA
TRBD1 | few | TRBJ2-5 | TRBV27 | CASSGRGETQYF | TGTGCCAGCAGTGGCAGGGGGGAGACCCAGTACTTC
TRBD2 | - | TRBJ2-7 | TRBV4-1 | CASSQGGVGGFVNEQYF | TGCGCCAGCAGCCAAGGCGGCGTGGGAGGGTTCGTAAACGAGCAGTACTTC
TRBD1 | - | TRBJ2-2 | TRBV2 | CASSKQGRELFF | TGTGCCAGCAGTAAACAGGGGAGGGAGCTGTTTTTT
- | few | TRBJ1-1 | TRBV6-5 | CASSPLGGTEAFF | TGTGCCAGCAGTCCTCTAGGGGGCACTGAAGCTTTCTTT
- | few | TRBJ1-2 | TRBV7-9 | CASSLSRYGYTF | TGTGCCAGCAGCCTCTCGCGGTATGGCTACACCTTC
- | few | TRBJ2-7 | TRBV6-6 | CASARGGPYEQYF | TGTGCCAGCGCTAGAGGCGGCCCCTACGAGCAGTACTTC
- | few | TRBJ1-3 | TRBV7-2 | CASSPRVPGNTIYF | TGTGCCAGCAGCCCCAGGGTTCCTGGAAACACCATATATTTT
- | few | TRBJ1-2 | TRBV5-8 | CASWGGGYTF | TGTGCCAGCTGGGGAGGGGGCTACACCTTC
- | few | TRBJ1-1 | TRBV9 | CASSRFEGIGAFF | TGTGCCAGCAGCCGTTTTGAGGGAATCGGAGCTTTCTTT
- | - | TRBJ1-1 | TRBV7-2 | CASSLMESEAFF | TGTGCCAGCAGCTTAATGGAGTCAGAAGCTTTCTTT
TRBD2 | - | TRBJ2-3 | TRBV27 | CASRKRETSTDTQYF | TGTGCCAGCAGAAAGCGGGAGACTAGCACAGATACGCAGTATTTT
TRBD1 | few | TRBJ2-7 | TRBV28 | CASSTRQGTREQYF | TGTGCCAGCAGTACCCGACAGGGGACACGAGAGCAGTACTTC
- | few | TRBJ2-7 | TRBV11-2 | CASSLTLSVPSYEQYF | TGTGCCAGCAGCTTAACCCTCAGCGTTCCTTCCTACGAGCAGTACTTC
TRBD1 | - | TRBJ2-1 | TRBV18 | CASSSRQGRSYNEQFF | TGTGCCAGCTCCTCACGACAGGGGAGGTCCTACAATGAGCAGTTCTTC
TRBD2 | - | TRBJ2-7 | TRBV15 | CATSREIPWTSADYEQYF | TGTGCCACCAGCAGAGAGATACCCTGGACTAGCGCTGACTACGAGCAGTACTTC
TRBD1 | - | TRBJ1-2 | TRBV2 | CASTGTANYGYTF | TGTGCCAGCACCGGGACAGCTAACTATGGCTACACCTTC
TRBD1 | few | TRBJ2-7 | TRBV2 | CASISTGWRQGAGEQYF | TGTGCCAGCATTTCCACCGGTTGGAGGCAGGGGGCAGGGGAGCAGTACTTC
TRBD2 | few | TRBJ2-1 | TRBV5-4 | CASSFSGSRYNEQFF | TGTGCCAGCAGCTTTAGCGGGAGTCGGTACAATGAGCAGTTCTTC
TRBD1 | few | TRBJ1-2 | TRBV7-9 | CASGWDRGSYGYTF | TGTGCCAGCGGCTGGGACAGGGGTAGCTATGGCTACACCTTC
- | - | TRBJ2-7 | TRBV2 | CASRLDTAYEQYF | TGTGCCAGCAGACTGGACACTGCCTACGAGCAGTACTTC
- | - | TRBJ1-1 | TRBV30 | CAFNEGIGMNTEAFF | TGTGCTTTTAACGAGGGTATAGGGATGAACACTGAAGCTTTCTTT
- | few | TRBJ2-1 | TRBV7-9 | CASSDSRALEFF | TGTGCCAGCAGCGACTCGAGGGCCCTAGAGTTCTTC
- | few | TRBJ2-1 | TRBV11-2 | CASSPVGDEQFF | TGTGCCAGCAGCCCCGTAGGGGATGAGCAGTTCTTC
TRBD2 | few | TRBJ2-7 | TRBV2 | CECRREREVVYEQYF | TGCGAATGCCGAAGGGAGCGGGAGGTGGTATACGAGCAGTACTTC
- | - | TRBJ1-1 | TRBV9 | CASSVGATANTEAFF | TGTGCCAGCAGCGTAGGCGCGACAGCGAACACTGAAGCTTTCTTT
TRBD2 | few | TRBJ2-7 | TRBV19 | CASSTGTSGSYEQYF | TGTGCCAGTAGTACCGGGACTAGCGGCTCCTACGAGCAGTACTTC
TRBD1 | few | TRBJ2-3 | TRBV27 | CASSSLGQGADTQYF | TGTGCCAGCAGTTCCTTGGGACAGGGGGCAGATACGCAGTATTTT
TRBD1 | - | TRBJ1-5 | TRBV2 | CASSRQTGDQPQHF | TGTGCCAGCAGCCGCCAAACAGGGGATCAGCCCCAGCATTTT
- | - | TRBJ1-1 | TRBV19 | CASSILRGEAFF | TGTGCCAGTAGTATACTCCGGGGGGAAGCTTTCTTT
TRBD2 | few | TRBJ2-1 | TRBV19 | CASRLVAGGQYNEQFF | TGTGCCAGTCGCCTCGTGGCGGGAGGGCAATACAATGAGCAGTTCTTC
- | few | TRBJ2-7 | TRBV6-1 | CASSAPWVGAYEQYF | TGTGCCAGCAGTGCTCCTTGGGTAGGAGCCTACGAGCAGTACTTC
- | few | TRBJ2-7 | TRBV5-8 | CASSATDYLREQYF | TGTGCCAGCAGTGCAACGGACTATTTACGAGAGCAGTACTTC